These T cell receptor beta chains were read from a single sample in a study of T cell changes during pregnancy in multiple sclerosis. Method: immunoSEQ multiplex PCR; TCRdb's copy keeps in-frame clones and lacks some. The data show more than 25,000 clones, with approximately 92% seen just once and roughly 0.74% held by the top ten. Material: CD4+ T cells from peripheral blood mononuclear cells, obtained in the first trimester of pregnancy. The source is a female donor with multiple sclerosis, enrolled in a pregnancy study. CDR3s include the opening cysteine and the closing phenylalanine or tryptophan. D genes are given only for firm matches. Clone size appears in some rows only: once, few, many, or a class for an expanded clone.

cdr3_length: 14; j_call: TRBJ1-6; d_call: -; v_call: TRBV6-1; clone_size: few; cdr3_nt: TGTGCCAGCGTCCAAGTCAGGCCGAGTTCACCCCTCCACTTT; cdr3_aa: CASVQVRPSSPLHF
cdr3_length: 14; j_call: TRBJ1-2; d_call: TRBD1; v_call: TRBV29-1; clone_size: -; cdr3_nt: TGCAGCGTCGGTCCCGGACAGGGCATCTATGGCTACACCTTC; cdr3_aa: CSVGPGQGIYGYTF
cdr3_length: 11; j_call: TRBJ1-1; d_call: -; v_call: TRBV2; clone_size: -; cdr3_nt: TGTGCCAGCAATGTGGGCGATGAAGCTTTCTTT; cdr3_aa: CASNVGDEAFF
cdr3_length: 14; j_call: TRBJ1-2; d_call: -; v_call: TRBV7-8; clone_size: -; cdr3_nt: TGTGCCAGCAGCCGGGGATCAGTTATCTATGGCTACACCTTC; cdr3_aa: CASSRGSVIYGYTF
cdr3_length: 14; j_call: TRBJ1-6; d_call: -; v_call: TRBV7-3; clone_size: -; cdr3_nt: TGTGCCAGCAGCTTATCAGGTCCCAATTCACCCCTCCACTTT; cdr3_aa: CASSLSGPNSPLHF
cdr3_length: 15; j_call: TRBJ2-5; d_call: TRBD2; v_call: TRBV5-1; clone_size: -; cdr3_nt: TGCGCCAGCAGCCCTGGGACTAGCGGGTCGGAGACCCAGTACTTC; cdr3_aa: CASSPGTSGSETQYF
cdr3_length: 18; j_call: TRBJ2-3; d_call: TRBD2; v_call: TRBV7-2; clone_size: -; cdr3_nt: TGTGCCAGCAGCTTAGCGGGTCGTAGCGGGGGGGGTACAGATACGCAGTATTTT; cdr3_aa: CASSLAGRSGGGTDTQYF
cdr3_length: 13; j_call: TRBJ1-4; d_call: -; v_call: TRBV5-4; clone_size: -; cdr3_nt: TGTGCCAGCAGCTTGGACTACAGGGAGAAACTGTTTTTT; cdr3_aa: CASSLDYREKLFF
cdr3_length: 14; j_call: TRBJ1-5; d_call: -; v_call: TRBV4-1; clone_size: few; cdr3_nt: TGCGCCAGCAGCCAAGGAAGGGGTAATCAGCCCCAGCATTTT; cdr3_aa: CASSQGRGNQPQHF
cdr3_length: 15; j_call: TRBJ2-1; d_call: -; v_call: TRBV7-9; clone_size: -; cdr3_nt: TGTGCCAGCAGCTTAGGCGCGGTCGGGGGAAATGAGCAGTTCTTC; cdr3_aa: CASSLGAVGGNEQFF
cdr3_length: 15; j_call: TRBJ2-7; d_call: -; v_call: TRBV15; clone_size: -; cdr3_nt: TGTGCCACCAGCAGAGGTGGTACGGGGTTCTACGAGCAGTACTTC; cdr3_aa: CATSRGGTGFYEQYF
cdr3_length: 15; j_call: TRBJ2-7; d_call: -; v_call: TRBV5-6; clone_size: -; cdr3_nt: TGTGCCAGCAGCTGGCGGGACGGGGCGTTGGACGAGCAGTACTTC; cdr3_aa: CASSWRDGALDEQYF
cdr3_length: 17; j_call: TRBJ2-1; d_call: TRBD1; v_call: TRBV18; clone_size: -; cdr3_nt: TGTGCCAGCTCACCACTGACAGGGGGCGGTTCCTACAATGAGCAGTTCTTC; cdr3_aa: CASSPLTGGGSYNEQFF
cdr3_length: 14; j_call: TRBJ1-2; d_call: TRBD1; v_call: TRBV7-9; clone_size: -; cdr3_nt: TGTGCCAGCAGCTCCAGGGACAGAAACTATGGCTACACCTTC; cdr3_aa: CASSSRDRNYGYTF
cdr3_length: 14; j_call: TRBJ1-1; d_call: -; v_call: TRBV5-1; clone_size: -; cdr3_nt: TGCGCCAGCAGCTCCAGGGACTCGAACACTGAAGCTTTCTTT; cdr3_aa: CASSSRDSNTEAFF
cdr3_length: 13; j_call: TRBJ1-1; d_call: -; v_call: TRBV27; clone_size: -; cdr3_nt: TGTGCCAGCAGTCAGGGGTTGAACACTGAAGCTTTCTTT; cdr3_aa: CASSQGLNTEAFF
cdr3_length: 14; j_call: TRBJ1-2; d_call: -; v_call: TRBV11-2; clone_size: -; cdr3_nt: TGTGCCAGCAGCTTAGATGGGCAGTTCTCCGGCTACACCTTC; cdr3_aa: CASSLDGQFSGYTF
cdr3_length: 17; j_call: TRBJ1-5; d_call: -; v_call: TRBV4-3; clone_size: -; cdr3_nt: TGCGCCAGCAGCCAAGATCGTTACAGTCTATTGAATCAGCCCCAGCATTTT; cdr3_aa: CASSQDRYSLLNQPQHF
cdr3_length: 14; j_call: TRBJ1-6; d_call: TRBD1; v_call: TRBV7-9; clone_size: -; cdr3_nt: TGTGCCAGCAGCTTTCAGGGGGACTTGGAACCCCTCCACTTT; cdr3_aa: CASSFQGDLEPLHF
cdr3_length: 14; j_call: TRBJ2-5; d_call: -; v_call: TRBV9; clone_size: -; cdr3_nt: TGTGCCAGCAGCGTAGACCACTTCCAAGAGACCCAGTACTTC; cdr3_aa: CASSVDHFQETQYF
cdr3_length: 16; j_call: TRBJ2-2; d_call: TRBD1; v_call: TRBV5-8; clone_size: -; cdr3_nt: TGTGCCAGCAGCTCCACAGGGGGCGCGGTTACCGGGGAGCTGTTTTTT; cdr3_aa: CASSSTGGAVTGELFF